This TCR beta chain derives from a study of blood T cell dynamics during melanoma immunotherapy. Study background: Patients with metastatic melanoma got pembrolizumab or nivolumab-ipilimumab as first-line care.

DNA loading was fixed at about 0.35 ug for all bulk PBMC samples. Assay: immunoSEQ multiplex PCR; the TCRdb copy retains only in-frame clones and omits some. This sample has some 15,000 clones, with roughly nine tenths found just once. Indicated time point: pre-treatment baseline. At 12 weeks after first infusion, RECIST 1.1 defined response for most patients. The CDR3 is 13 amino acids. Germline loops: CDR1 GTSNPN, CDR2 SVGIG (reference sequence). The trim removed 1 base at V and 5 bases at J, leaving 4 bases unmatched. This material consisted of blood, taken from a patient treated with checkpoint blockade. The source is a human donor with melanoma. This chain links TRBV30 with TRBJ1-2, with 7 positions matching TRBD1. Here the CDR3 reads CAWSGTGGYGYTF. In DNA, the CDR3 is TGTGCCTGGAGTGGGACAGGAGGATATGGCTACACCTTC.